Ten or more counts support the clone carrying this T cell receptor beta chain. Its cognate antigen is unknown. The CDR3 spans 16 residues. Germline CDR1 is DFQATT and CDR2 is SNEGSKA (reference sequence). V was clipped by 0 bases and J by 4 bases; unmatched bases: 10. The entry originates in a study of T cells in Graves' hyperthyroidism and ophthalmopathy. Overall study results and limits: Blood also contained most expanded thyroid clonotypes above 0.001. Separation of ophthalmopathy from stable hyperthyroidism was achieved by a 13 V-J model.

PBMCs stemmed from less than 13 ml fresh peripheral blood. Amplification yielded TCR beta CDR3 regions, with RNA transcripts as the source. A set of HTBI primers served as the primers for a first-round RT-PCR of the TCR CDR3. TCRdb processed the multiplex PCR reads anew with MiXCR; each CDR3 protein has one entry. The sample holds a few hundred thousand distinct CDR3 sequences, about 16% seen once. The receptor's source is a woman in her twenties or thirties with Graves' ophthalmopathy. The rearrangement links TRBV20-1 to TRBJ2-7, with 9 bases fitting TRBD2. Sequenced sample: blood. CDR3 in DNA: TGCAGTGCTAGAGAAGGTAAAGCGGGAGGCCAGTACGAGCAGTACTTC. This codes for CSAREGKAGGQYEQYF.